A single T cell receptor (beta chain) is shown here with its context. What antigen it recognizes has not been identified. There are no base qualities to consult, and no much larger clone falls within one base. In total, approximately 690 healthy bone marrow donors made up the cohort. At the time of sampling, every cohort member was nominally healthy, though immune exposures that went unrecorded were likely present. The donor was CMV seropositive and was included in the group of 250 to 300 seropositive cohort members. A peripheral blood sample was provided by each donor, and peripheral blood mononuclear cells were used for TCR beta sequencing. The Qiagen DNeasy Blood Extraction Kit was used to extract genomic DNA from the blood cell samples. This record belongs to a study of cytomegalovirus exposure and HLA in healthy donors (dated by TCRdb to between 2016 and 2019). In terms of the full investigation: An earlier analysis of roughly 630 of the donors reported about 250 Gb of sequence data and some 100 million unique TCR beta sequences from 150 million to 200 million T cells. An early release covering roughly 600 HLA-typed donors comprised 250 to 350 gigabases of sequencing data and 85 million or so unique TCR sequences. Of the approximately 400 genotyped donors, 80% to 90% were placed in the genetic ancestry cluster associated with self-reported Caucasian donors. The aim of the study was to test whether cataloging public T cell receptors could identify signatures of past pathogen exposure. The study used immunosequencing to profile the T cell repertoires of hundreds of subjects and linked those repertoires to cytomegalovirus serostatus. Along with the roughly 700-subject first cohort, a separate validation cohort of over 90 different subjects was used. The study combined high-throughput TCR immunosequencing, statistical association of individual TCRs with disease status, and machine learning to predict cytomegalovirus infection status. In a later analysis, previously published TCR beta repertoires from about 670 donors were re-analyzed and high-resolution HLA genotyping was added so that TCR occurrence patterns could be studied. Rather than drawing on any new phenotypic data, the later analysis identified candidate immune exposures from TCR beta sequences and the way those sequences occurred across donors. An earlier analysis of more than 450 of the donors used high-throughput TCR beta sequencing to judge whether each TCR beta V gene segment behaved as functional or pseudogenic. Donor age, sex, ethnicity and CMV serostatus were compiled alongside the repertoire data. Genome-wide SNP genotypes for about three fifths of the 666 donors were used in a later genetic analysis, which treated that subset as a discovery cohort. All discovery cohort repertoires had been generated on a single sequencing platform. Class I and class II HLA loci were covered by the typing at four-digit resolution. Typing coverage varied by locus: about 620-640 donors for A, B, C, DRB1 and DQB1; roughly 510 for DQA1; about 590 for DPA1; around 490 for DPB1. About five DR-DQ haplotypes were treated as single units for association and clustering because of strong linkage in the cohort. Among under 450 genotyped donors of the cohort, an average of 235,054 unique TCR beta nucleotide sequences were sequenced per donor, around 20% of them non-productive.

Taken from the germline V gene (reference sequence), the CDR1 and CDR2 loops are LNHDA and SQIVND. The CDR3 spans 16 residues, from the cysteine through the phenylalanine. CDR3 DNA only is kept here, 48 bases in frame from base 1. At the junction V is shortened by 7 bases and J by 2 bases, with 20 bases in between. What the research found in general, with its limitations: In an earlier analysis of around 600 of the donors, most TCR beta V segments appeared in productive rearrangements about 87% or about 30% of the time, broadly matching IMGT annotations. Only TCR beta chains were sequenced in this cohort, and the absence of alpha or paired-chain data limited detectable features. A total of 164 TCR beta chains were listed by the study as associated with cytomegalovirus. Roughly 17 rarely observed V segments, including chromosome 9 orphons, were excluded from the earlier analysis of some 590 of the donors because counts were too low. A later analysis associated about 16,000 TCR beta sequences with specific HLA alleles at a false discovery rate of 0.05. According to a later analysis, parvovirus B19, influenza, CMV and Epstein-Barr virus appeared linked to several top co-occurrence clusters. A further reported finding was that TCR beta sequences accurately predicted the HLA-A and HLA-B alleles for most subjects in the first cohort. According to a later genetic analysis, donors in an Asian-associated ancestry cluster had fewer N-insertions in productive TCRs than the approximately 670-donor mean. Correlated functional status among segregating V segments might reflect linkage disequilibrium, but an unknown experimental factor could not be ruled out. In both the original and validation cohorts, the classifier was reported to diagnose cytomegalovirus status with high specificity and sensitivity. It was suggested by the authors that the approach could potentially be generalized to other disease states and immunological phenotypes. A later analysis found that most CMV-associated TCR beta chains appeared HLA-restricted, with HLA associations seemingly driven largely by CMV exposure. Strong co-occurrence of HLA alleles, especially DR and DQ, made assigning TCR associations to individual alleles difficult. Across donors, most TCR sequences were observed very rarely, whereas some public TCRs were present in many individuals. Some IMGT-functional V segments, including TRBV6-2 and TRBV6-3, could not be told apart with the 87-base-pair reads, so those segments were excluded. In vitro tests confirmed that a few of the cytomegalovirus-associated TCR beta chains recognize cytomegalovirus antigens. In a later genetic analysis, a missense DCLRE1C variant was associated with V-gene and J-gene trimming of TCR beta chains, and the association was replicated in an independent cohort. HLA typing was unavailable for some donors at each locus, so association tests used only the typed subset. Sequencing depth was assumed to be roughly uniform across donors in the presence/absence analyses, though that assumption may not hold. In a later analysis, TCR association rates were found to vary across HLA loci, with the most associated TCRs seen for DRB1 alleles and the fewest for HLA-C alleles. In a later analysis, HLA-associated TCR beta chains were found to be more clonally expanded and to have lower generation probabilities than equally common non-associated chains. A cluster of highly shared sequence variants was judged likely to represent a technical artifact of the sequencing pipeline. CMV serostatus was the only immune exposure information available for the cohort.

The library was produced with the immunoSEQ multiplex PCR assay. For the multiplex PCR, a mixture combining 60 forward primers for TCR Vbeta segments and 13 reverse primers for TCR Jbeta segments was used. Amplification of the CDR3 region of rearranged TCR beta genes was performed with a multiplex PCR assay on genomic DNA. The amplified TCR beta libraries were sequenced on the Illumina HiSeq System as 87-base-pair reads. In the paper's pipeline: Across the roughly 640 repertoires, a later analysis counted 80 million or so unique TCR beta chains, around 10 million of which were shared by at least two donors. Raw reads were error-corrected and collapsed into unique sequences by a nearest-neighbor algorithm in which closely related sequences were merged to remove PCR and sequencing errors. Alignment of CDR3 sequences to IMGT reference sequences was used to assign V, D and J gene segments. Each retained sequence needed at least a six-nucleotide match to both a V gene segment and a J gene segment. A rearrangement counted as productive if the CDR3 had no stop codons and remained in frame with V and J, and every other rearrangement counted as non-productive. Following IMGT convention, CDR3 was defined as the stretch from the second conserved V-encoded cysteine up to the conserved J-encoded phenylalanine. In an earlier analysis of around 540 of the donors, sequences lacking an unambiguous match to a single V gene segment were excluded. In an earlier analysis of several hundred of the donors, V segments were called functional above 56.7% productive rearrangements and were called segregating when the between-donor standard deviation exceeded 5%. A statistical classification framework was built for diagnosing cytomegalovirus status from the catalog of TCR beta chain sequences. In a later analysis, V and J genes were assigned by comparing TCR nucleotide sequences against IMGT/GENE-DB human TR gene sequences. The TCRdist pipeline was used in a later analysis to assign CDR3 sequences and most-parsimonious VDJ recombination scenarios. In a later analysis, each TCR beta chain was defined by its CDR3 amino acid sequence together with its V-gene family, and reads lacking a unique V-gene family were excluded. A later analysis removed roughly 590 highly shared, low-generation-probability nucleotide sequences to deal with suspected cross-contamination and a sequencing artifact. In a later analysis, a clonal expansion index was calculated for each public chain from normalized within-repertoire ranks of inferred template counts. Generation probabilities in a later analysis came from a VDJ recombination model fitted to out-of-frame rearrangements, and those results were checked against IGoR. A later analysis scored TCR-TCR, TCR-HLA and TCR-CMV co-occurrence with hypergeometric tests, applying a repertoire-size bias correction to TCR pairs. False discovery rates were estimated in a later analysis by permuting HLA or CMV assignments 20 times. In a later analysis, co-occurring TCRs were grouped using DBSCAN, and TCRdist sequence similarity was added for clustering within HLA-allele-positive subsets. Co-occurrence clustering excluded repertoires with fewer than 30,000 or more than 120,000 public chains, plus five with anomalous nucleotide sharing. The table was pulled from immuneACCESS by TCRdb, which kept in-frame rearrangements only. Such tables lose some clones; where checked, under half of the loss comes from unresolved V genes, and the rest has no known cause. The D gene and trimming were derived from the DNA, and the V and J assignments and clone size from that table. The sample includes 150,000 to 250,000 clones, with roughly 85% observed a single time. Roughly 4.5% of the sample is in the top ten clones.

The receptor was isolated from a woman in her twenties or thirties in good health and CMV-seropositive. The sequencing input was PBMCs. The rearranged chain carries TRBV19 and TRBJ1-1; a tentative D match to TRBD1 spans 6 bases. The bases read TGTGCCAGTACCTGGGACATTGGGGTCCCCAACACTGAAGCTTTCTTT. This is translated as CASTWDIGVPNTEAFF.